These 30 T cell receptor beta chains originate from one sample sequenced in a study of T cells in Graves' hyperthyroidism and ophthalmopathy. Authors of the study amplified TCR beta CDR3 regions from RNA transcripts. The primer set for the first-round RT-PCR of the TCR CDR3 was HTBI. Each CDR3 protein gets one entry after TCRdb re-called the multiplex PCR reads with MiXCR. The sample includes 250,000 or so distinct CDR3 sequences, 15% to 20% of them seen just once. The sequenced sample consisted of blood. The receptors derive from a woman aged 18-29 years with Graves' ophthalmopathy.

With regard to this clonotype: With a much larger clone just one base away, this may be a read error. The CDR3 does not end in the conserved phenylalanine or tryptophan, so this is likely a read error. The chain's CDR3 is CASSLGDTLGSGELFL. In DNA form, the CDR3 reads TGTGCCAGCAGCTTAGGAGACACTCTGGGATCCGGGGAGCTGTTTCTT. V usage is TRBV7-9 and J usage is TRBJ2-2; D is undetermined. The CDR3 covers 16 residues. Trimming took off 1 base at V and 6 bases at J, with 15 bases between the two ends. Germline V gene sequence: CDR1 SEHNR, CDR2 FQNEAQ (reference sequence).

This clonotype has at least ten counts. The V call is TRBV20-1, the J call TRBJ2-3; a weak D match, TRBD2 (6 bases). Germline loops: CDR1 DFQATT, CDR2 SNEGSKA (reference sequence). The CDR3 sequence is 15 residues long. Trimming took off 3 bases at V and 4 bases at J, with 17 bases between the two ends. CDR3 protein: CSASTGGMAPDTQYF. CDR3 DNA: TGCAGTGCTAGTACGGGCGGGATGGCCCCAGATACGCAGTATTTT.

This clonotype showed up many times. This chain's CDR3 is CAISASENIQYF. The CDR3 coding sequence is TGTGCCATCAGTGCCAGCGAAAACATTCAGTACTTC. This rearrangement joins TRBV10-3 to TRBJ2-4; D is uncertain. Trimming pared 4 bases from V and 5 bases from J, leaving 6 bases between. The CDR3 has 12 amino acids. CDR1 and CDR2 from the germline V gene are ENHRY and SYGVKD.

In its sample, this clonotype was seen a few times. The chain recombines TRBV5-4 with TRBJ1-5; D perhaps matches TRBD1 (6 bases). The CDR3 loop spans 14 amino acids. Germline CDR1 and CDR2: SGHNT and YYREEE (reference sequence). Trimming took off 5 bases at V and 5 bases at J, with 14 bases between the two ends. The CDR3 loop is CASSIAGDDQPQHF. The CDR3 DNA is TGTGCCAGCAGTATAGCAGGGGACGATCAGCCCCAGCATTTT.

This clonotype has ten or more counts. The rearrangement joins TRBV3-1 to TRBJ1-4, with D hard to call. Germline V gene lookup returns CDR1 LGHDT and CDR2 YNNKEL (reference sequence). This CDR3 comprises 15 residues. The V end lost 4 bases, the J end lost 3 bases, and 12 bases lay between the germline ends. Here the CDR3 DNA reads TGTGCCAGCAGCCCTTCGGCCGCTCCTAATGAAAAACTGTTTTTT. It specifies CASSPSAAPNEKLFF.

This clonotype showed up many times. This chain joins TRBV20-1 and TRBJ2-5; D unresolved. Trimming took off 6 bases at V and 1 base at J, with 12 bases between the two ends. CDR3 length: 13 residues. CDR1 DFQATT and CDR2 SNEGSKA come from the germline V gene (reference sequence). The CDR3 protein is CSALGWVQETQYF. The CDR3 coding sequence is TGCAGTGCCCTTGGATGGGTCCAAGAGACCCAGTACTTC.

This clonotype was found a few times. This chain's CDR3 is CASSLGLAGVNNEQFF. In DNA form, the CDR3 reads TGTGCCAGCAGCTTAGGGCTAGCGGGGGTTAACAATGAGCAGTTCTTC. The rearrangement links TRBV7-3 to TRBJ2-1, with 10 bases matching TRBD2. J was trimmed by 5 bases and V by 2 bases; bases with no gene match: 6. This CDR3 spans 16 amino acids. Germline V lookup: CDR1 SGHTA, CDR2 FQGTGA.

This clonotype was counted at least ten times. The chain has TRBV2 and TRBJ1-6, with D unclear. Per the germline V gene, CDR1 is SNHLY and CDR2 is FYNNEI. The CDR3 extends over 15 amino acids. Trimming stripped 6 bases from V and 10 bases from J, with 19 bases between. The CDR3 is CASRATGYPNSPLHF. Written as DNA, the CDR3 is TGTGCCAGCAGGGCCACGGGGTACCCTAACTCACCCCTCCACTTT. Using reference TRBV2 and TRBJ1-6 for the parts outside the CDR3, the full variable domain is EPEVTQTPSHQVTQMGQEVILRCVPISNHLYFYWYRQILGQKVEFLVSFYNNEISEKSEIFDDQFSVERPDGSNFTLKIRSTKLEDSAMYFCASRATGYPNSPLHFGNGTRLTVT.

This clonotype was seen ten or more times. CDR3 sequence: CATGQGAYTEAFF. The CDR3 coding sequence is TGTGCCACAGGACAGGGAGCATACACTGAAGCTTTCTTT. This chain joins TRBV10-3 and TRBJ1-1; 8 bases align to TRBD1. The CDR3 sequence is 13 residues long. Unmatched junction bases numbered 7, after V lost 10 bases and J lost 3 bases. CDR1 and CDR2 (germline): ENHRY, SYGVKD.

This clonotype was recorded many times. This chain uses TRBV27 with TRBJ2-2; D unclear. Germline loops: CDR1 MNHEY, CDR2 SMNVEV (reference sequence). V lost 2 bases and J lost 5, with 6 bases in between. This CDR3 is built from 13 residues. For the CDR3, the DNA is TGTGCCAGCAGTTTAGGTGGAACCGGGGAGCTGTTTTTT. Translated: CASSLGGTGELFF.

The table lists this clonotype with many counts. As DNA, the CDR3 is TGCAGTGCTTTGGCGCTAGCGGGAGCTTCGGCCGAGCAGTACTTC. Encoded protein: CSALALAGASAEQYF. J is TRBJ2-7 and V is TRBV20-1; 10 positions match TRBD2. From germline, CDR1 is DFQATT and CDR2 SNEGSKA (reference sequence). The CDR3 extends over 15 amino acids. V lost 5 bases and J lost 6; bases outside the gene matches: 13.

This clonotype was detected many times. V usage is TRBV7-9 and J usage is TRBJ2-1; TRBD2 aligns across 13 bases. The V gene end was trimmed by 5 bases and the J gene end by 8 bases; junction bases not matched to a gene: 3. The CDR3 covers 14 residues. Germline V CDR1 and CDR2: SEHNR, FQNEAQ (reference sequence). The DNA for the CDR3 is TGTGCCAGCAGCCGGACTAGCGGGGGTGATGAGCAGTTCTTC. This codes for CASSRTSGGDEQFF. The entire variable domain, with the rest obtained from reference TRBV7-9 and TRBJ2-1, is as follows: DTGVSQNPRHKITKRGQNVTFRCDPISEHNRLYWYRQTLGQGPEFLTYFQNEAQLEKSRLLSDRFSAERPKGSFSTLEIQRTEQGDSAMYLCASSRTSGGDEQFFGPGTRLTVL.

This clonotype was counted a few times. CDR3 region: CASSQEFGGRYEQYF. In DNA, the CDR3 is TGCGCCAGCAGCCAAGAGTTCGGGGGAAGGTACGAGCAGTACTTC. This chain joins TRBV4-1 and TRBJ2-7, with TRBD2 as a possible D gene (6 bases). CDR3 length equals 15 residues. The germline V gene has CDR1 MGHRA and CDR2 YSYEKL. V lost 0 bases, J lost 4 bases, and 13 bases lay in between.

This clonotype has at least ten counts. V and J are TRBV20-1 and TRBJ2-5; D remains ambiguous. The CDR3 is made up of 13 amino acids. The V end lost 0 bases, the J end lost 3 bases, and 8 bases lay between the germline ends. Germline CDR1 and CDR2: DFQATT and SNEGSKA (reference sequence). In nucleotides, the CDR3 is TGCAGTGCTAGAGATCTTGGCGAAGAGACCCAGTACTTC. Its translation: CSARDLGEETQYF.

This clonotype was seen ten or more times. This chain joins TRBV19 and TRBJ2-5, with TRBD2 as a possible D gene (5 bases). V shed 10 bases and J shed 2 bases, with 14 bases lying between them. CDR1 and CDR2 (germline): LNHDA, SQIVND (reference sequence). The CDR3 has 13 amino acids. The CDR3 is CATRRTAQETQYF. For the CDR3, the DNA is TGTGCCACCAGGAGGACGGCTCAAGAGACCCAGTACTTC.

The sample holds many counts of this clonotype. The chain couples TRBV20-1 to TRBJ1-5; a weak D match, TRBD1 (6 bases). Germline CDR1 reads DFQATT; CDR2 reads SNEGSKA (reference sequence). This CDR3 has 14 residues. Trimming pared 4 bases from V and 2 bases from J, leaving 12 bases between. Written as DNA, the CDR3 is TGCAGTGCTATTAGGGGGTCAGGCAATCAGCCCCAGCATTTT. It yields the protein CSAIRGSGNQPQHF.

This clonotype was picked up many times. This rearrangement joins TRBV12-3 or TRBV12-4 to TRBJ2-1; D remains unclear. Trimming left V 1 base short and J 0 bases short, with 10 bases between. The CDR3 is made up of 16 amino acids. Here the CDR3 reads CASSLGVGNSYNEQFF. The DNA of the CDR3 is TGTGCCAGCAGTTTAGGAGTGGGGAACTCCTACAATGAGCAGTTCTTC.

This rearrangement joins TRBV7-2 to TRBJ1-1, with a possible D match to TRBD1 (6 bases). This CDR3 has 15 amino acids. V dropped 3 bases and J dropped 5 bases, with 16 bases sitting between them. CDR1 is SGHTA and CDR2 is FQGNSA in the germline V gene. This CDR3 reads CASSLSPDSRTEAFF. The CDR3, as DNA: TGTGCCAGCAGCTTGTCCCCGGACAGCCGAACTGAAGCTTTCTTT. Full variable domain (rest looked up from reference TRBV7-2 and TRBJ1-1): GAGVSQSPSNKVTEKGKDVELRCDPISGHTALYWYRQSLGQGLEFLIYFQGNSAPDKSGLPSDRFSAERTGGSVSTLTIQRTQQEDSAVYLCASSLSPDSRTEAFFGQGTRLTVV.

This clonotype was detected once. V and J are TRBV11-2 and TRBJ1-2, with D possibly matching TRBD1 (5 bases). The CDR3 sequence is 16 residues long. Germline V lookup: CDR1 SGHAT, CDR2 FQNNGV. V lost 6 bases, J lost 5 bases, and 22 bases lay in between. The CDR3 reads CASRFIAGGARYGYTF. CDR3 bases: TGTGCCAGCAGGTTTATAGCGGGAGGGGCCCGGTATGGCTACACCTTC.

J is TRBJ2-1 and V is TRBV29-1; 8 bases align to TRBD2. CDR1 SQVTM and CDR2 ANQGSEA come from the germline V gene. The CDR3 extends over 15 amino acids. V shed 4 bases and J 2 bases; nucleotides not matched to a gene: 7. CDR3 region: CSVGRNGRAYNEQFF. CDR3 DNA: TGCAGCGTTGGGCGGAACGGGAGGGCCTACAATGAGCAGTTCTTC.

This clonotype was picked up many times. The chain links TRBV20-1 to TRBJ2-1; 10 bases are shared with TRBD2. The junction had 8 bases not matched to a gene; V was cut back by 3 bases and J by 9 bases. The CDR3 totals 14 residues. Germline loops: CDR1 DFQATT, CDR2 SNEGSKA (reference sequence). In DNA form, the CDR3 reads TGCAGTGCTAGTACGAGCGGGGGGGCCGCTGAGCAGTTCTTC. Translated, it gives CSASTSGGAAEQFF.

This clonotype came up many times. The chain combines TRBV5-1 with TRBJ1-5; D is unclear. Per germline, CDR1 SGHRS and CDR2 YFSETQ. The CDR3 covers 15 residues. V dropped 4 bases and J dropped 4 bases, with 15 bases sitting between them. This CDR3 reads CASSPDGSRNQPQHF. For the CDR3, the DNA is TGCGCCAGCAGCCCTGACGGGAGCCGAAATCAGCCCCAGCATTTT.

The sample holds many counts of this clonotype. CDR3 sequence (DNA): TGTGCCAGCAGCCGGGCAGACTACGAGCAGTACTTC. Translated, it gives CASSRADYEQYF. V is TRBV3-1 and J is TRBJ2-7; D gene unclear. CDR1 LGHDT and CDR2 YNNKEL come from the germline V gene (reference sequence). The CDR3 is 12 amino acids. Trimming removed 4 bases from V and 3 bases from J, with 7 bases in between.

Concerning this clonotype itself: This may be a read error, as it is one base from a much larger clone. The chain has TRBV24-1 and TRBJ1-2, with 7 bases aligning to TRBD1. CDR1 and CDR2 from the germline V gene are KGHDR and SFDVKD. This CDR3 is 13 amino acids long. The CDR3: CATSDTGVRGYIF. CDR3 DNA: TGTGCCACCAGTGACACAGGGGTTCGAGGCTACATCTTC.

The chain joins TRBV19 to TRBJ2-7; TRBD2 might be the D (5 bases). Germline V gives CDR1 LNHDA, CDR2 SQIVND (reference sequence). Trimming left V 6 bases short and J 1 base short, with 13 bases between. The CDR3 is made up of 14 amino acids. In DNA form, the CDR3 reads TGTGCCAGTAGCCCGGGGAGATCGTCCTACGAGCAGTACTTC. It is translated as CASSPGRSSYEQYF.

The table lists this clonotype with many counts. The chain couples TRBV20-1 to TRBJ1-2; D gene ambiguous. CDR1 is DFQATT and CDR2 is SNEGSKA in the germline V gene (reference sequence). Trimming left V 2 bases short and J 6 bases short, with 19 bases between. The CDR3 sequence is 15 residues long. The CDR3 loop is CSARPWIVPADGYTF. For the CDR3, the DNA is TGCAGTGCTAGACCCTGGATCGTTCCGGCCGATGGCTACACCTTC.

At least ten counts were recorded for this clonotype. The DNA for the CDR3 is TGCAGTGCTAGAATAGCGGCTGACTACGAGCAGTACTTC. It codes for CSARIAADYEQYF. The V call is TRBV20-1, the J call TRBJ2-7, with a weak D call TRBD2 (6 bases). Germline CDR1 is DFQATT and CDR2 is SNEGSKA (reference sequence). V lost 2 bases and J 3 bases, leaving 11 bases between the germline ends. This CDR3 is built from 13 residues.

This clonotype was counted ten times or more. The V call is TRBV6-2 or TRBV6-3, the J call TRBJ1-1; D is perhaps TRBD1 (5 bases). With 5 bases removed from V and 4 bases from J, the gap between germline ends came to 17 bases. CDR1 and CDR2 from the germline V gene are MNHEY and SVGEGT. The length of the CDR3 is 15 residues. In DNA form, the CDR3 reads TGTGCCAGCAGTCGGACAAGGTCTTCGTTCACTGAAGCTTTCTTT. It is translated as CASSRTRSSFTEAFF.

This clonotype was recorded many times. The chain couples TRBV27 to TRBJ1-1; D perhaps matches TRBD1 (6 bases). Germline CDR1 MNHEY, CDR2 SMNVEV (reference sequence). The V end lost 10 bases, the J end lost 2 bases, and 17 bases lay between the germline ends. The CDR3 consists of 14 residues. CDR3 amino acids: CATSRSRGNTEAFF. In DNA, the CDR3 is TGTGCCACTAGCAGAAGCAGGGGAAACACTGAAGCTTTCTTT.

CDR3 nucleotide sequence: TGTGCCATCACCGAGGACAGGGCTGGTGGCTACACCTTC. Translated: CAITEDRAGGYTF. The rearrangement uses TRBV10-3 and TRBJ1-2; 8 bases map to TRBD1. The germline CDR1 and CDR2 sequences are ENHRY and SYGVKD. The CDR3 contains 13 residues. V gave up 7 bases and J gave up 7 bases; unmatched junction bases: 8.